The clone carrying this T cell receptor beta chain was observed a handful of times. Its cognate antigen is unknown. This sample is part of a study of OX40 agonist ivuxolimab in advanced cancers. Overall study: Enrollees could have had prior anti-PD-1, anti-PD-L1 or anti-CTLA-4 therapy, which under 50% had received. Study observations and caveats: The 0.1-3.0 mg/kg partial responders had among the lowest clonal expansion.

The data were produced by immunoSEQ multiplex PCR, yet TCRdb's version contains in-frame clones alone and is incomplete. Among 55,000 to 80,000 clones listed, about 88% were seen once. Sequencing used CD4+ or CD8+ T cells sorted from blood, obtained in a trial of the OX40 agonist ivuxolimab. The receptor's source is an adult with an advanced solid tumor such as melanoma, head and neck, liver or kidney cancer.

The DNA of the CDR3 is TGTGCCAGCAGCCAAGATATAACAGGGAACACTGAAGCTTTCTTT. The encoded protein is CASSQDITGNTEAFF. The chain uses TRBV4-2 and TRBJ1-1; D perhaps matches TRBD1 (5 bases). This CDR3 comprises 15 residues. Looked up from germline, CDR1 is LGHNA and CDR2 is YNFKEQ. Deletions cut 0 bases from V and 1 base from J, with 9 bases between.